This TCR beta chain was found in a study of beta chain features in type 1 diabetes. Study-wide points: VDJ junctions in type 1 diabetes patients carried more deletions and fewer insertions.

Since all of the isolated RNA was reverse transcribed, expressed TCRB transcripts were what got sequenced. Clones were sequenced by immunoSEQ multiplex PCR, and TCRdb holds only the in-frame ones, with some missing. The sample yields about 40,000 clones, 49% seen once. This clone was counted a few times. As yet, its antigen is unknown. In germline, CDR1 is SGHRS, CDR2 YFSETQ. This CDR3 comprises 13 residues. Trimming left V 1 base short and J 8 bases short, with 10 bases between. The chain is built from TRBV5-1 and TRBJ2-1; D is unclear. The sequenced sample was central memory CD4+ T cells from blood. The sequence was collected from a woman between 18 and 30 years old in good health. In nucleotides, the CDR3 is TGCGCCAGCAGCTTGTTTGCGGCGGATGAGCAGTTCTTC. Translated: CASSLFAADEQFF.